These T cell receptor beta chains were read from a single sample in a study of identical twins. Each CDR3 protein gets one entry after TCRdb re-called the 5' RACE reads with MiXCR. This sample carries 1.5 million to 2 million distinct CDR3 sequences, around 29% of them seen once, and the ten largest clones take around 0.25%. Sample: cord blood. All receptors come from a newborn girl in good health. Each CDR3 is given with its conserved first and last residue. Fields, in order: V gene, J gene, clone size, D gene, CDR3 protein, CDR3 DNA. A D gene is named only where the DNA matches it firmly. Expanded clones are given a class, and other clones once, few, many or no size at all.

V: TRBV3-1; J: TRBJ2-7; size: .; D: TRBD1; CDR3: CASSQERTGGFEQYF; DNA: TGTGCCAGCAGCCAAGAGCGTACAGGGGGCTTCGAGCAGTACTTC
V: TRBV20-1; J: TRBJ2-3; size: .; D: TRBD2; CDR3: CSAPTGSAGATDTQYF; DNA: TGCAGTGCTCCCACGGGGTCAGCGGGGGCCACAGATACGCAGTATTTT
V: TRBV7-9; J: TRBJ2-1; size: few; D: TRBD2; CDR3: CASSLASGDSYNEQFF; DNA: TGTGCCAGCAGCTTAGCTAGCGGGGACTCCTACAATGAGCAGTTCTTC
V: TRBV6-1; J: TRBJ1-3; size: .; D: .; CDR3: CASSDPAKRAGNTIYF; DNA: TGTGCCAGCAGTGACCCAGCGAAGAGGGCTGGAAACACCATATATTTT
V: TRBV20-1; J: TRBJ1-6; size: .; D: .; CDR3: CSASLGLSSGGALHF; DNA: TGCAGTGCTAGTTTGGGGCTCTCCTCTGGTGGTGCCCTCCACTTT
V: TRBV10-3; J: TRBJ2-7; size: .; D: TRBD1; CDR3: CAVSEWDRGYEQYF; DNA: TGTGCCGTCAGTGAGTGGGACAGGGGTTACGAGCAGTACTTC
V: TRBV7-2; J: TRBJ2-3; size: .; D: TRBD2; CDR3: CASSLEGLATFLLSTDTQYF; DNA: TGTGCCAGCAGCTTAGAGGGACTAGCGACCTTCCTCCTTAGCACAGATACGCAGTATTTT
V: TRBV10-3; J: TRBJ2-3; size: once; D: TRBD2; CDR3: CASSPTSGRALDTQYF; DNA: TGTGCCAGCAGTCCCACTAGCGGGAGGGCCCTCGATACGCAGTATTTT
V: TRBV7-2; J: TRBJ2-3; size: few; D: TRBD2; CDR3: CASRVAGGPVDTQYF; DNA: TGTGCCAGCAGAGTAGCGGGGGGGCCGGTAGATACGCAGTATTTT
V: TRBV12-3/TRBV12-4; J: TRBJ1-5; size: few; D: .; CDR3: CASSLASRDTRNQPQHF; DNA: TGTGCCAGCAGTTTAGCCTCCCGGGACACCCGCAATCAGCCCCAGCATTTT
V: TRBV6-5; J: TRBJ2-3; size: .; D: TRBD1; CDR3: CASRPDRGARDTQYF; DNA: TGTGCCAGCAGACCCGACAGGGGGGCTAGAGATACGCAGTATTTT
V: TRBV28; J: TRBJ1-2; size: few; D: TRBD1; CDR3: CASSTDRVGRGYTF; DNA: TGTGCCAGCAGTACCGACAGGGTGGGTAGGGGCTACACCTTC
V: TRBV12-3/TRBV12-4; J: TRBJ2-3; size: .; D: TRBD2; CDR3: CASSLARLAGGFDTQYF; DNA: TGTGCCAGCAGTTTAGCGCGGCTAGCGGGGGGGTTTGATACGCAGTATTTT
V: TRBV27; J: TRBJ2-7; size: .; D: TRBD1; CDR3: CASRTQQGYEQYF; DNA: TGTGCCAGCAGGACCCAACAGGGGTACGAGCAGTACTTC
V: TRBV20-1; J: TRBJ1-6; size: .; D: .; CDR3: CSARTGSGNSPLHF; DNA: TGCAGTGCTAGAACGGGGTCGGGGAATTCACCCCTCCACTTT
V: TRBV7-9; J: TRBJ2-7; size: few; D: TRBD1; CDR3: CASSLPSGTGSSAYEQYF; DNA: TGTGCCAGCAGCTTACCGAGTGGGACAGGTTCATCGGCCTACGAGCAGTACTTC
V: TRBV28; J: TRBJ1-2; size: many; D: TRBD1; CDR3: CASSTRTGHSGYTF; DNA: TGTGCCAGCAGTACCCGGACAGGGCATTCGGGCTACACCTTC
V: TRBV25-1; J: TRBJ1-2; size: .; D: .; CDR3: CASSGWGVYGYTF; DNA: TGTGCCAGCAGTGGATGGGGGGTATATGGCTACACCTTC
V: TRBV12-5; J: TRBJ1-2; size: .; D: .; CDR3: CASGLRLNYGYTF; DNA: TGTGCTAGTGGTTTGCGGCTAAACTATGGCTACACCTTC
V: TRBV29-1; J: TRBJ2-4; size: few; D: .; CDR3: CSVRLAKNIQYF; DNA: TGCAGCGTGAGACTAGCCAAAAACATTCAGTACTTC
V: TRBV3-1; J: TRBJ1-5; size: .; D: .; CDR3: CASSQAGGSNQPQHF; DNA: TGTGCCAGCAGCCAAGCGGGAGGAAGCAATCAGCCCCAGCATTTT
V: TRBV3-1; J: TRBJ2-7; size: many; D: TRBD2; CDR3: CASSQPGLAGSYEQYF; DNA: TGTGCCAGCAGCCAACCGGGACTAGCGGGCTCCTACGAGCAGTACTTC
V: TRBV30; J: TRBJ2-5; size: .; D: TRBD2; CDR3: CAWSVESGGPYF; DNA: TGTGCCTGGAGTGTTGAAAGCGGGGGGCCGTACTTC
V: TRBV28; J: TRBJ1-1; size: .; D: .; CDR3: CASTRGWTEAFF; DNA: TGTGCCAGCACAAGGGGATGGACTGAAGCTTTCTTT
V: TRBV24-1; J: TRBJ2-5; size: .; D: .; CDR3: CATSDTAHETQYF; DNA: TGTGCCACCAGTGACACGGCCCACGAGACCCAGTACTTC
V: TRBV20-1; J: TRBJ1-1; size: .; D: .; CDR3: CSASRLDTEAFF; DNA: TGCAGTGCTAGTCGCTTGGACACTGAAGCTTTCTTT
V: TRBV20-1; J: TRBJ2-4; size: .; D: .; CDR3: CSARAREVAKNIQYF; DNA: TGCAGTGCTAGAGCACGCGAGGTAGCCAAAAACATTCAGTACTTC
V: TRBV27; J: TRBJ1-2; size: .; D: TRBD1; CDR3: CASRPTGINYGYTF; DNA: TGTGCCAGCAGACCGACAGGGATTAACTATGGCTACACCTTC
V: TRBV12-3/TRBV12-4; J: TRBJ2-3; size: few; D: TRBD2; CDR3: CASSLARAGLSTDTQYF; DNA: TGTGCCAGCAGTTTAGCGCGAGCGGGACTCTCCACAGATACGCAGTATTTT
V: TRBV12-3/TRBV12-4; J: TRBJ1-5; size: .; D: .; CDR3: CASSLGPQHF; DNA: TGTGCCAGCAGTTTGGGGCCCCAGCATTTT
V: TRBV6-2/TRBV6-3; J: TRBJ2-4; size: .; D: .; CDR3: CASSNGRKGYLAKNIQYF; DNA: TGTGCCAGCAGCAACGGACGGAAAGGATATCTAGCCAAAAACATTCAGTACTTC
V: TRBV5-6; J: TRBJ1-2; size: .; D: TRBD1; CDR3: CASTGGQPYYGYTF; DNA: TGTGCCAGCACCGGGGGACAGCCCTACTATGGCTACACCTTC
V: TRBV2; J: TRBJ1-5; size: .; D: .; CDR3: CASSVAGHQPQHF; DNA: TGTGCCAGCAGTGTAGCAGGACACCAGCCCCAGCATTTT
V: TRBV5-1; J: TRBJ2-7; size: many; D: .; CDR3: CASSFQGHYYEQYF; DNA: TGCGCCAGCAGCTTCCAGGGCCATTACTACGAGCAGTACTTC
V: TRBV7-9; J: TRBJ1-2; size: few; D: TRBD1; CDR3: CASSVRDSAGYGYTF; DNA: TGTGCCAGCAGCGTCCGGGACAGCGCGGGGTATGGCTACACCTTC